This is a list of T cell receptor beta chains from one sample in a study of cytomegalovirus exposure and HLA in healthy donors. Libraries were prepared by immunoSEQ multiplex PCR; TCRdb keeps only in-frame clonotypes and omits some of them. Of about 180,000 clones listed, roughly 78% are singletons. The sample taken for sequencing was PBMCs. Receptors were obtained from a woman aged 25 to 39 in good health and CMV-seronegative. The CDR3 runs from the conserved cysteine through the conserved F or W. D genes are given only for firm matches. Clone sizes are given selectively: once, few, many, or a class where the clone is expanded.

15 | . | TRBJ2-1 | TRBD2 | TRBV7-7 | TGTGCCAGCAGCTTGACTAGCGGGGCCTACAATGAGCAGTTCTTC | CASSLTSGAYNEQFF
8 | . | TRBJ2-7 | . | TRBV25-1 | TGTGCCAGCAGTGACCCTTACTTC | CASSDPYF
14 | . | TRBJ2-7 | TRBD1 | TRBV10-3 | TGTGCCATCAGTGATGGGACAGGGGGCTACGAGCAGTACTTC | CAISDGTGGYEQYF
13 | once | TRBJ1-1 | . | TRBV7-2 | TGTGCCAGCAGCTTACCCGGGAGCACTGAAGCTTTCTTT | CASSLPGSTEAFF
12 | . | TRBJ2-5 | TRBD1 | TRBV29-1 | TGCAGCGGTAGACAGGGATGGGAGACCCAGTACTTC | CSGRQGWETQYF
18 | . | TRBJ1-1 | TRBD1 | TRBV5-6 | TGTGCCAGCAGCCGACGACAGGGGCCAAATGGGATGAACACTGAAGCTTTCTTT | CASSRRQGPNGMNTEAFF
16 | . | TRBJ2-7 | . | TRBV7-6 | TGTGCCAGCAGCCCAGAATCAGGGTTAACAAGCTACGAGCAGTACTTC | CASSPESGLTSYEQYF
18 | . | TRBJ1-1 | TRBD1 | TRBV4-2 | TGTGCCAGCAGCCACCCCCCGGGACAGGGGGCTGGGAACACTGAAGCTTTCTTT | CASSHPPGQGAGNTEAFF
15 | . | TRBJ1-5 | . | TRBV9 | TGTGCCAGCAGCGTAGGAAGGGGTAGCAATCAGCCCCAGCATTTT | CASSVGRGSNQPQHF
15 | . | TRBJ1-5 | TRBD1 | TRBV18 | TGTGCCACCGCACGAGAGACAGGGTCGGATCAGCCCCAGCATTTT | CATARETGSDQPQHF
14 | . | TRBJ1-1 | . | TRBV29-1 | TGCAGCCCACCCCTTAAGGGATTAGACAGTGAAGCTTTCTTT | CSPPLKGLDSEAFF
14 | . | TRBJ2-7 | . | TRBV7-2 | TGTGCCAGCAGCCGTACCGACTTATCCTACGAGCAGTACTTC | CASSRTDLSYEQYF
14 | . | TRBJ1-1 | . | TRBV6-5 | TGTGCCAGCAATGAGGGTGGGATGAACACTGAAGCTTTCTTT | CASNEGGMNTEAFF
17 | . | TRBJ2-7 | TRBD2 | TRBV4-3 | TGCGCCAGCAGCCACGGACTAGCGGGGTCTCTCTCCTACGAGCAGTACTTC | CASSHGLAGSLSYEQYF
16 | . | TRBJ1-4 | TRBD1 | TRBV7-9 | TGTGCCAGCAGCTTATTTGCCGGGACAGGAAATGAAAAACTGTTTTTT | CASSLFAGTGNEKLFF
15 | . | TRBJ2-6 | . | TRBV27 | TGTGCCAGCAGTTCGGCAGGGTTGGGGGCCAACGTCCTGACTTTC | CASSSAGLGANVLTF